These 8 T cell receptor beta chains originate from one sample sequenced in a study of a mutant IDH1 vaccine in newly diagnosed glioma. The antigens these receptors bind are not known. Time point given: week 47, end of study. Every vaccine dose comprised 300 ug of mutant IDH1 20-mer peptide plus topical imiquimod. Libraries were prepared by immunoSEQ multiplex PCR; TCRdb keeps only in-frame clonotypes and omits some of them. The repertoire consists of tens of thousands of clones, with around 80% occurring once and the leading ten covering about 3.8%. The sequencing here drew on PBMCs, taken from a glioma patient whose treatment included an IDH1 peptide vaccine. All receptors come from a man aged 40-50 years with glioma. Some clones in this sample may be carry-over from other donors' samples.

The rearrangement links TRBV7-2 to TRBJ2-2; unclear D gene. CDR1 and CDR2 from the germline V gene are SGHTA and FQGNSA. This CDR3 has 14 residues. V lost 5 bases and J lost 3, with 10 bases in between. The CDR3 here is CASSQNTDTGELFF. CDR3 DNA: TGTGCCAGCAGCCAGAATACGGACACCGGGGAGCTGTTTTTT.

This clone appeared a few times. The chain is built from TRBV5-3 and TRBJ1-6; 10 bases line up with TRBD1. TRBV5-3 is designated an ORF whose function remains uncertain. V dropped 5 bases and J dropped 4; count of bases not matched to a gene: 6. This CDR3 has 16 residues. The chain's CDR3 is CARSFRDRGYNSPLHF. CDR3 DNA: TGTGCCAGAAGTTTCCGGGACAGGGGATATAATTCACCCCTCCACTTT.

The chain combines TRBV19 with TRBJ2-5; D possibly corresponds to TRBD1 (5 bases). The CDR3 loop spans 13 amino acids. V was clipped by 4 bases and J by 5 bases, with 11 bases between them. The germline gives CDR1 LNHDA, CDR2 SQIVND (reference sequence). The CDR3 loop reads CASSKDRRETQYF. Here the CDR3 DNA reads TGTGCCAGTAGTAAAGACAGAAGGGAGACCCAGTACTTC.

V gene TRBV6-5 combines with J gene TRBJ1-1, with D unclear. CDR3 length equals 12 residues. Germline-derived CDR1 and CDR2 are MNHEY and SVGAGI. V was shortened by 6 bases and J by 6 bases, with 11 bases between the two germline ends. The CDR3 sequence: CASRSRPAEAFF. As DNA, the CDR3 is TGTGCCAGCAGGTCCCGGCCGGCTGAAGCTTTCTTT.

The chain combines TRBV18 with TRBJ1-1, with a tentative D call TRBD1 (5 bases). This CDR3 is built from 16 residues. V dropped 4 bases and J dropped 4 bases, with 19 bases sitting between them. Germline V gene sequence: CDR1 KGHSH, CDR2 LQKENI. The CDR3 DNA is TGTGCCAGCTCACGACGGCAGGGCGGGACGGGCACTGAAGCTTTCTTT. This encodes CASSRRQGGTGTEAFF.

This chain's CDR3 is CASSGGQGDGAGELFF. For the CDR3, the DNA is TGTGCCAGCAGTGGAGGACAGGGGGACGGGGCCGGGGAGCTGTTTTTT. The V call is TRBV9, the J call TRBJ2-2, with 10 bases fitting TRBD1. With V trimmed by 5 bases and J by 6 bases, 10 bases remained unmatched. The CDR3 loop spans 16 amino acids. CDR1 and CDR2 (germline): SGDLS, YYNGEE.

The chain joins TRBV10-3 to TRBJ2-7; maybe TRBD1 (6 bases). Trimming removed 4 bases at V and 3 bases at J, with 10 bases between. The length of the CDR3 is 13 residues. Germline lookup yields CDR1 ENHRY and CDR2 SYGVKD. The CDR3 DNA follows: TGTGCCATCAGTGCAACAGGGAACTACGAGCAGTACTTC. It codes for CAISATGNYEQYF.

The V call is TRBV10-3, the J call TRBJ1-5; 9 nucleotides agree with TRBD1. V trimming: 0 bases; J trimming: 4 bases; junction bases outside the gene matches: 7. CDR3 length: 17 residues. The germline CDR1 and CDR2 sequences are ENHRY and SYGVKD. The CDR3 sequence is CAISESHGGQGNQPQHF. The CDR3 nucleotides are TGTGCCATCAGTGAGTCGCATGGGGGACAGGGAAATCAGCCCCAGCATTTT.